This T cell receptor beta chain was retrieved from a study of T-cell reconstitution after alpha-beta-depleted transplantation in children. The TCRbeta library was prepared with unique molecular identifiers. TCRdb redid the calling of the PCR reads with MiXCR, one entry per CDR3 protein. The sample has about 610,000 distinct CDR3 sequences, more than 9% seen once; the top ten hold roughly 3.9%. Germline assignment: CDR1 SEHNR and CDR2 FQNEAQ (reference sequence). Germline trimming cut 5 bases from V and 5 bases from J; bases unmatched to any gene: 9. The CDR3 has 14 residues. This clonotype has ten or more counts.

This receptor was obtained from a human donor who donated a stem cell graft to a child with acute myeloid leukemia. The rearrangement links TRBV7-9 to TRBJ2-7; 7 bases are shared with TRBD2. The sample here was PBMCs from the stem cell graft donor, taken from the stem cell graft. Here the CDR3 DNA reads TGTGCCAGCAGCACGAGTGGGGGAGGGAACGAGCAGTACTTC. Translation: CASSTSGGGNEQYF.